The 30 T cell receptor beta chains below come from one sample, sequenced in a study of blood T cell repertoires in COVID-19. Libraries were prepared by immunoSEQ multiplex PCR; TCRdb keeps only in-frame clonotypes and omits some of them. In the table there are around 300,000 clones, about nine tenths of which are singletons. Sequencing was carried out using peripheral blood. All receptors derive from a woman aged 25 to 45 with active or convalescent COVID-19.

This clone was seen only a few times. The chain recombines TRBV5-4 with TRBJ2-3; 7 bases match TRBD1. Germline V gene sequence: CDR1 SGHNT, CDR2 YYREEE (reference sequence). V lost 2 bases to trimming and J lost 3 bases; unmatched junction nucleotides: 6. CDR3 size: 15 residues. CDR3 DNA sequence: TGTGCCAGCAGCTTACAGGGGAAGAGTACAGATACGCAGTATTTT. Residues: CASSLQGKSTDTQYF.

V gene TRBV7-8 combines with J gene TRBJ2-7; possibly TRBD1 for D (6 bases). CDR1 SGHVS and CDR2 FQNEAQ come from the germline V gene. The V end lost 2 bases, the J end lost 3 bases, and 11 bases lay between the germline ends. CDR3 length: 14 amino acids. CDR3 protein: CASSLRQGIYEQYF. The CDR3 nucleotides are TGTGCCAGCAGCTTACGGCAGGGGATCTACGAGCAGTACTTC.

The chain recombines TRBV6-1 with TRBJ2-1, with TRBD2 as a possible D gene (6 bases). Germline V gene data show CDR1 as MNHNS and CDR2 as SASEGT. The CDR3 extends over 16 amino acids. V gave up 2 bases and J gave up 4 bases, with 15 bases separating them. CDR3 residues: CASSETASVIYNEQFF. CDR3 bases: TGTGCCAGCAGTGAAACGGCTAGCGTTATTTACAATGAGCAGTTCTTC.

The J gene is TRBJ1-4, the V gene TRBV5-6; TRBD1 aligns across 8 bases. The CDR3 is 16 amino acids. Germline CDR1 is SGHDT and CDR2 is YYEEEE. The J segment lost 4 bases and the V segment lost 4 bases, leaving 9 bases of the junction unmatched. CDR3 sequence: CASSDGQGGGNEKLFF. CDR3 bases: TGTGCCAGCAGCGACGGACAGGGAGGTGGTAATGAAAAACTGTTTTTT.

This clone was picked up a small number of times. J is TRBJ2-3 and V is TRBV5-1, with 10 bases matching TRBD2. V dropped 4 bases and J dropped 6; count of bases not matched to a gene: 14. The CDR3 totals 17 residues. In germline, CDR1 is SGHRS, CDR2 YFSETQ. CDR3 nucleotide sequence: TGCGCCAGCAGCGGGAGCGGGGGGGCCAGCGGGTTGGATACGCAGTATTTT. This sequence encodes CASSGSGGASGLDTQYF.

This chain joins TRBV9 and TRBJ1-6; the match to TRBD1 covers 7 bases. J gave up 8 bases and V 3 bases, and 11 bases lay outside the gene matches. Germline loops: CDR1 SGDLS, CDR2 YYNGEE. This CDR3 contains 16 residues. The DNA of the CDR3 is TGTGCCAGCAGCGCCGAGGGGGCGCGAAGGGATTCACCCCTCCACTTT. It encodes CASSAEGARRDSPLHF.

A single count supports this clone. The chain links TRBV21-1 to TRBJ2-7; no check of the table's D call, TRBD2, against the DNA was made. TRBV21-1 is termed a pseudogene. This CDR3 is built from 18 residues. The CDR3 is CASSKKKASGGFSYEQYF. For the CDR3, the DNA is TGTGCCAGCAGCAAAAAAAAGGCCTCGGGGGGTTTCTCCTACGAGCAGTACTTC.

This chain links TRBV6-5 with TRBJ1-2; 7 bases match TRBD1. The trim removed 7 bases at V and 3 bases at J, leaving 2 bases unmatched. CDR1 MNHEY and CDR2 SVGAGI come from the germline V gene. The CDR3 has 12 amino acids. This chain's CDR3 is CASTGTDYGYTF. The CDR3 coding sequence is TGTGCCAGCACCGGGACAGACTATGGCTACACCTTC.

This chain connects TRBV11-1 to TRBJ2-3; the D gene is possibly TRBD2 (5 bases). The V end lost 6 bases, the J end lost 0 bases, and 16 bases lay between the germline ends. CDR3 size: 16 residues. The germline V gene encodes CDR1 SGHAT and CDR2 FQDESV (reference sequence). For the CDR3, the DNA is TGTGCCAGCAGACTCGAGCGGTGGTCTAGCACAGATACGCAGTATTTT. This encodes CASRLERWSSTDTQYF.

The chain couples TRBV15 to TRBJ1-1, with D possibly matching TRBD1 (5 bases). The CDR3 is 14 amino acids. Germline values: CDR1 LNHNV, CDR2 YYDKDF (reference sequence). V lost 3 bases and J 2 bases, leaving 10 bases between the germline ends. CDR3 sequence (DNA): TGTGCCACCAGCAGGGGAAGGGGCAACACTGAAGCTTTCTTT. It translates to CATSRGRGNTEAFF.

CDR3 nucleotides: TGTGCCAGCAGCGTTCAAGCCCCAGATACGCAGTATTTT. It encodes CASSVQAPDTQYF. This chain connects TRBV9 to TRBJ2-3; D unclear. The CDR3 has 13 amino acids. Trimming cost V 2 bases and J 4 bases, with 8 bases left between them. Germline V gene data show CDR1 as SGDLS and CDR2 as YYNGEE. The full variable domain, in which reference TRBV9 and TRBJ2-3 provide the parts outside the CDR3, is DSGVTQTPKHLITATGQRVTLRCSPRSGDLSVYWYQQSLDQGLQFLIQYYNGEERAKGNILERFSAQQFPDLHSELNLSSLELGDSALYFCASSVQAPDTQYFGPGTRLTVL.

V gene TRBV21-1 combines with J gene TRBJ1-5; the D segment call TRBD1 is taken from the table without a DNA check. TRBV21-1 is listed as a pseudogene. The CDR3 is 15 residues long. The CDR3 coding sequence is TGTGCCAGCAGTTTAATACAGGGGAGCAATCAGCCCCAGCATTTT. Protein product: CASSLIQGSNQPQHF.

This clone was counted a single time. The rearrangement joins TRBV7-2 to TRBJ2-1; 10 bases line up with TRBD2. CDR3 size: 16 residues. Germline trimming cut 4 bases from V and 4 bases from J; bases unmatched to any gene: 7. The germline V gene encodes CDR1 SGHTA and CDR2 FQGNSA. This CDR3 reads CASSSPGLARYNEQFF. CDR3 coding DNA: TGTGCCAGCAGCTCCCCGGGACTAGCGCGATACAATGAGCAGTTCTTC.

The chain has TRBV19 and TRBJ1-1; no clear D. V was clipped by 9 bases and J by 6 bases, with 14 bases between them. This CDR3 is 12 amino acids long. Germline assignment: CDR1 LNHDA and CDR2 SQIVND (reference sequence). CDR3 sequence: CASAFEGSEAFF. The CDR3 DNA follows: TGTGCCAGCGCTTTCGAGGGATCTGAAGCTTTCTTT.

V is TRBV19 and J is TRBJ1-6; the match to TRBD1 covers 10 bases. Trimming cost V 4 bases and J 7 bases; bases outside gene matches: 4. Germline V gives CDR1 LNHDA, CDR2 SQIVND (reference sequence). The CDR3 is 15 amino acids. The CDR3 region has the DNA TGTGCCAGTAGTAGCCGGGACAGGGGCAATTCACCCCTCCACTTT. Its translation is CASSSRDRGNSPLHF.

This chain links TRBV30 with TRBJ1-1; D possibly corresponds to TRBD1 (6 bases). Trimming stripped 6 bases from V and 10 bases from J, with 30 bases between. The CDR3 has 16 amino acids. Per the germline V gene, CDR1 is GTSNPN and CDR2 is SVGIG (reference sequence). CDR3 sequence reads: CACSLEGFGQMASAFF. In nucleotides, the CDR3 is TGTGCCTGCTCACTCGAGGGGTTTGGACAGATGGCGTCAGCTTTCTTT.

CDR3 sequence: CASSSRVSENTGELFF. CDR3 sequence (DNA): TGTGCCAGCAGCTCCCGGGTGTCGGAGAACACCGGGGAGCTGTTTTTT. The chain recombines TRBV4-2 with TRBJ2-2; D not resolved. Germline CDR1 LGHNA, CDR2 YNFKEQ. This CDR3 region has 16 residues. Trimming shortened V by 5 bases and J by 1 base, and 14 bases separated the two germline ends.

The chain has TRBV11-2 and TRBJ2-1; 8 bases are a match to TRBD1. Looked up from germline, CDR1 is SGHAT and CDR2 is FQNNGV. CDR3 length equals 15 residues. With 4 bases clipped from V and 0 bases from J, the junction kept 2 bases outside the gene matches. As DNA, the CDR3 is TGTGCCAGCAGCTCAGACAGGGGCTCCTACAATGAGCAGTTCTTC. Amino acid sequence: CASSSDRGSYNEQFF.

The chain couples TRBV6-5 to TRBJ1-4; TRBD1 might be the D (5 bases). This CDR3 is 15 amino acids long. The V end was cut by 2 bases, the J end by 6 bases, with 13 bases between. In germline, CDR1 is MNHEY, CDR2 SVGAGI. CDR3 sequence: CASSYTYGGDEKLFF. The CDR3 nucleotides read TGTGCCAGCAGTTACACTTACGGGGGAGATGAAAAACTGTTTTTT.

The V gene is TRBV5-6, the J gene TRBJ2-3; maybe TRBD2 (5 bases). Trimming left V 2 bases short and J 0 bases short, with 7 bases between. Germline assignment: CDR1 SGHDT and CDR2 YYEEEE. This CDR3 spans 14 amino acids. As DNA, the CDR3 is TGTGCCAGCAGCTTCGGACTTAGCACAGATACGCAGTATTTT. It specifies CASSFGLSTDTQYF.

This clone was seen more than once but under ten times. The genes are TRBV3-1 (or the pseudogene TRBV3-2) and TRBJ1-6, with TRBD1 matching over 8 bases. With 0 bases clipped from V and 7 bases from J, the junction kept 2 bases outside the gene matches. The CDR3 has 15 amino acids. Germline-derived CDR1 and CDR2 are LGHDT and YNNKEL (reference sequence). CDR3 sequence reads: CASSQDRDRNSPLHF. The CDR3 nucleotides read TGTGCCAGCAGCCAAGATCGGGACAGGAATTCACCCCTCCACTTT.

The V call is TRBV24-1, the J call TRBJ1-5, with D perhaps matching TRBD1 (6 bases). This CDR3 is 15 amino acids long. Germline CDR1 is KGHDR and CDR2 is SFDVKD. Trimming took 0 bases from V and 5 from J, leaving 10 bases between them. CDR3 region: CATSDLGQGYQPQHF. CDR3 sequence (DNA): TGTGCCACCAGTGATTTGGGGCAGGGGTATCAGCCCCAGCATTTT.

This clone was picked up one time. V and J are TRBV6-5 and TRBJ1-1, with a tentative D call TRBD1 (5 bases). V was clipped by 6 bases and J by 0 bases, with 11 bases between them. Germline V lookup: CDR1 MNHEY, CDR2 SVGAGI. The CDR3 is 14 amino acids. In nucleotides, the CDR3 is TGTGCCAGCAGACCAGGGTTTATGAACACTGAAGCTTTCTTT. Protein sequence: CASRPGFMNTEAFF.

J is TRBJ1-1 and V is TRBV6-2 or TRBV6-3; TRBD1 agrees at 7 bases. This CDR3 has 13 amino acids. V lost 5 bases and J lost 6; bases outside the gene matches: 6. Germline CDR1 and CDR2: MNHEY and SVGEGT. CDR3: CASSRQGSAEAFF. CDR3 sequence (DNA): TGTGCCAGCAGTCGACAGGGTAGCGCTGAAGCTTTCTTT.

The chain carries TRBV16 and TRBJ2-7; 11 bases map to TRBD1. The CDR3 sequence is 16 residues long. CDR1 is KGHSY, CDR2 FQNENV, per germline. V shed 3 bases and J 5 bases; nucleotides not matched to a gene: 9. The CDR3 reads CASSHRTGGTLHEQYF. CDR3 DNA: TGTGCCAGCAGCCACCGGACAGGGGGCACTTTGCACGAGCAGTACTTC. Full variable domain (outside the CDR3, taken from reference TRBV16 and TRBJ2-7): GEEVAQTPKHLVRGEGQKAKLYCAPIKGHSYVFWYQQVLKNEFKFLISFQNENVFDETGMPKERFSAKCLPNSPCSLEIQATKLEDSAVYFCASSHRTGGTLHEQYFGPGTRLTVT.

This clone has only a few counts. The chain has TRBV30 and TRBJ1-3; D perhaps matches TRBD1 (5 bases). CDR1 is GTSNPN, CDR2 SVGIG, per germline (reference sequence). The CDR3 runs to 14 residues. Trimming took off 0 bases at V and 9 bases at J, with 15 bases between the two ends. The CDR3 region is CAWSVLGGRGTIYF. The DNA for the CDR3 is TGTGCCTGGAGTGTACTGGGGGGAAGGGGCACCATATATTTT. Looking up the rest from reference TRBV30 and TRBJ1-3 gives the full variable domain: SQTIHQWPATLVQPVGSPLSLECTVEGTSNPNLYWYRQAAGRGLQLLFYSVGIGQISSEVPQNLSASRPQDRQFILSSKKLLLSDSGFYLCAWSVLGGRGTIYFGEGSWLTVV.

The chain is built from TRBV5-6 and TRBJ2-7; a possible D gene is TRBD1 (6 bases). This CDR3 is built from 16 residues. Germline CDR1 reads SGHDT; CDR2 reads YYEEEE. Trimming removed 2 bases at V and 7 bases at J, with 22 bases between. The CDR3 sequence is CASSFSSGRGPGEQYF. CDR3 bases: TGTGCCAGCAGCTTCTCCTCTGGCAGGGGCCCGGGGGAGCAGTACTTC.

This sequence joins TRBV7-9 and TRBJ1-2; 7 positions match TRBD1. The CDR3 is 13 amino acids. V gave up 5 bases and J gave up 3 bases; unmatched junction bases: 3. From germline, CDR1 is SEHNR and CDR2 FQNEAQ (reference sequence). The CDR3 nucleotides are TGTGCCAGCAGCAGAGGGACAGACTATGGCTACACCTTC. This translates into CASSRGTDYGYTF.

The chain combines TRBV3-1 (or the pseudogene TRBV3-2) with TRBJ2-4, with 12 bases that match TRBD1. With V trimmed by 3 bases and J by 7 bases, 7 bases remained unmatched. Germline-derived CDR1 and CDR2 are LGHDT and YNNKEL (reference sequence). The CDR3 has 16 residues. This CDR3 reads CASSQGTGGPWNIQYF. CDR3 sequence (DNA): TGTGCCAGCAGCCAGGGGACAGGGGGCCCGTGGAACATTCAGTACTTC.

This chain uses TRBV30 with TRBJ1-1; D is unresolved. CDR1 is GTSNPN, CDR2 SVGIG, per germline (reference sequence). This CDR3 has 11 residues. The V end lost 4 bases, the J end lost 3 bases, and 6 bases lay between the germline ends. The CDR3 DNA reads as TGTGCCTGGATGGGAGACACTGAAGCTTTCTTT. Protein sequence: CAWMGDTEAFF. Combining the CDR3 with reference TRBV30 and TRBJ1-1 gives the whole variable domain SQTIHQWPATLVQPVGSPLSLECTVEGTSNPNLYWYRQAAGRGLQLLFYSVGIGQISSEVPQNLSASRPQDRQFILSSKKLLLSDSGFYLCAWMGDTEAFFGQGTRLTVV.